The clone carrying this T cell receptor (beta chain) was seen many times. The data were produced by immunoSEQ multiplex PCR, yet TCRdb's version contains in-frame clones alone and is incomplete. The sample consists of tens of thousands of clones, 85% to 95% of them appearing once. These data belong to a study of technical replicates of blood from several donors. The V and J ends lost 0 bases and 10 bases respectively, with 10 bases between them. This CDR3 spans 14 amino acids. The germline gives CDR1 PRHDT, CDR2 FYEKMQ (reference sequence). V is TRBV13 and J is TRBJ1-6; tentative D call: TRBD1 (5 bases). The sequencing sample was made of PBMCs. This TCR derives from a human donor in good health. Some clones in this sample may be carry-over from other donors' samples. CDR3 in amino acids: CASSLGGVGSPLHF. The CDR3 region has the DNA TGTGCCAGCAGCTTAGGAGGGGTCGGGTCACCCCTCCACTTT.